The 12 T cell receptor beta chains presented below share a single source sample, sequenced in a study of T cells in Graves' hyperthyroidism and ophthalmopathy. TCR beta CDR3 regions were amplified from RNA transcripts. The TCR CDR3 was amplified in a first-round RT-PCR using the HTBI primer set. A single record per CDR3 protein comes from TCRdb applying MiXCR to the multiplex PCR reads. The sample shows nearly 250,000 distinct CDR3 sequences, about 17% of them seen only once. Sequenced: blood. The source is a woman in her late teens or twenties with Graves' ophthalmopathy.

This clonotype came up many times. This rearrangement joins TRBV5-1 to TRBJ1-6; D is undetermined. CDR1 SGHRS and CDR2 YFSETQ come from the germline V gene. The germline V and J ends were trimmed by 0 bases and 7 bases, with 2 bases remaining between them. The CDR3 length is 12 residues. The CDR3 DNA reads TGCGCCAGCAGCTTGGGGAATTCACCCCTCCACTTT. It yields the protein CASSLGNSPLHF. Based on the CDR3 plus reference TRBV5-1 and TRBJ1-6, the full variable domain is KAGVTQTPRYLIKTRGQQVTLSCSPISGHRSVSWYQQTPGQGLQFLFEYFSETQRNKGNFPGRFSGRQFSNSRSEMNVSTLELGDSALYLCASSLGNSPLHFGNGTRLTVT.

This clonotype has ten or more counts. The chain couples TRBV7-8 to TRBJ2-5, with D unresolved. Trimming shortened V by 1 base and J by 2 bases, and 2 bases separated the two germline ends. The germline CDR1 and CDR2 sequences are SGHVS and FQNEAQ. The CDR3 is made up of 12 amino acids. The CDR3 reads CASSLGQETQYF. The CDR3 nucleotides read TGTGCCAGCAGCTTAGGGCAAGAGACCCAGTACTTC.

This clonotype was counted only a few times. The chain links TRBV19 to TRBJ2-7; D ambiguous. Germline CDR1 is LNHDA and CDR2 is SQIVND (reference sequence). The germline V and J ends were trimmed by 5 bases and 4 bases, with 15 bases remaining between them. The CDR3 consists of 14 residues. The CDR3 DNA follows: TGTGCCAGTAGTTTTGGGCCCAAACATTACGAGCAGTACTTC. The encoded protein is CASSFGPKHYEQYF.

The sample holds many counts of this clonotype. The V and J genes are TRBV7-9 and TRBJ1-4; tentative D call: TRBD1 (6 bases). The CDR3 runs to 14 residues. Looked up from germline, CDR1 is SEHNR and CDR2 is FQNEAQ (reference sequence). V shed 7 bases and J shed 6 bases, with 15 bases lying between them. CDR3 sequence reads: CASKSGGVDEKLFF. The DNA of the CDR3 is TGTGCCAGCAAATCCGGGGGCGTAGATGAAAAACTGTTTTTT.

This clonotype was found many times. J is TRBJ2-1 and V is TRBV12-3 or TRBV12-4; 12 nucleotides align to TRBD2. This CDR3 has 19 residues. The trim removed 3 bases at V and 7 bases at J, leaving 16 bases unmatched. CDR3 bases: TGTGCCAGCAGTTTCCAGGCAGCCTACGGGACTAGCGGGTGGAATGAGCAGTTCTTC. Protein: CASSFQAAYGTSGWNEQFF.

This clonotype appeared many times. The chain joins TRBV20-1 to TRBJ1-2, with TRBD1 as a possible D gene (5 bases). In germline, CDR1 is DFQATT, CDR2 SNEGSKA (reference sequence). The CDR3 spans 15 residues. V lost 2 bases to trimming and J lost 8 bases, with 21 bases between them. The CDR3 spells CSARPFGTPVGGYTF. The DNA for the CDR3 is TGCAGTGCTAGACCCTTCGGGACTCCCGTAGGCGGCTACACCTTC.

V usage is TRBV13 and J usage is TRBJ2-7, with TRBD2 matching 13 bases. V lost 5 bases and J lost 4; bases outside the gene matches: 17. The CDR3 has 19 amino acids. CDR1 and CDR2 from the germline V gene are PRHDT and FYEKMQ (reference sequence). The CDR3 sequence: CASSPTVRTSGSKFYEQYF. CDR3 nucleotide sequence: TGTGCCAGCAGCCCAACGGTGAGGACTAGCGGGAGTAAATTTTACGAGCAGTACTTC.

At least ten counts were recorded for this clonotype. The genes are TRBV10-3 and TRBJ2-7; 8 bases match TRBD1. CDR1 ENHRY and CDR2 SYGVKD come from the germline V gene. Unmatched junction bases numbered 3, after V lost 4 bases and J lost 1 base. The CDR3 runs to 14 residues. The CDR3 sequence: CAISGGTGSYEQYF. CDR3 coding DNA: TGTGCCATCAGTGGGGGGACAGGTTCCTACGAGCAGTACTTC.

In this sample, this clonotype turned up a few times. The chain couples TRBV25-1 to TRBJ2-5, with D perhaps TRBD1 (8 bases). Trimming removed 11 bases from V and 3 bases from J, with 22 bases in between. CDR1 MGHDK and CDR2 SYGVNS come from the germline V gene. The CDR3 is made up of 15 amino acids. As DNA, the CDR3 is TGTGCCGTCAGGCAGACAGGGGAGGGAAAAGAGACCCAGTACTTC. This codes for CAVRQTGEGKETQYF.

This clonotype was found many times. The chain links TRBV28 to TRBJ2-3; perhaps TRBD1 as D (6 bases). The V end lost 0 bases, the J end lost 0 bases, and 10 bases lay between the germline ends. Per the germline V gene, CDR1 is MDHEN and CDR2 is SYDVKM. This CDR3 comprises 16 residues. The CDR3 is CASSLWDRSSTDTQYF. CDR3 DNA sequence: TGTGCCAGCAGTTTATGGGACAGATCTAGCACAGATACGCAGTATTTT.

The CDR3 loop reads CASTGTDRVGGYTF. The CDR3, as DNA: TGTGCCAGCACTGGGACAGATCGCGTAGGGGGCTACACCTTC. The V and J genes are TRBV6-2 or TRBV6-3 and TRBJ1-2; 7 nucleotides agree with TRBD1. V gave up 7 bases and J gave up 8 bases; unmatched junction bases: 13. The CDR3 has 14 residues. Germline V CDR1 and CDR2: MNHEY, SVGEGT.

This clonotype was found many times. The chain combines TRBV28 with TRBJ1-5; unclear D gene. This CDR3 is 15 amino acids long. Trimming took 2 bases from V and 0 from J, leaving 8 bases between them. Per germline, CDR1 MDHEN and CDR2 SYDVKM. The CDR3 here is CASSLVWGSNQPQHF. CDR3 DNA: TGTGCCAGCAGTTTAGTCTGGGGTAGCAATCAGCCCCAGCATTTT.